The clone carrying this T cell receptor beta chain turned up a few times. Antigen: not known. This record comes from a study of response to subunit inactivated influenza vaccine. Regarding the study as a whole: Every seasonal influenza vaccination brings in few new T cells, the authors suggested.

TCRdb recomputed calls from the RT-PCR reads with MiXCR, one row per CDR3 protein. The table lists more than 400,000 distinct CDR3 sequences, 11% of them singletons. Trimming cost V 1 base and J 5 bases; bases outside gene matches: 10. CDR1 and CDR2 (germline): DFQATT, SNEGSKA (reference sequence). The CDR3 totals 16 residues. The sequence came from a middle-aged man who received an inactivated influenza vaccine. The J gene is TRBJ2-3, the V gene TRBV20-1; 9 bases match TRBD1. Sample: PBMCs from blood, taken roughly 47 days after vaccination. The CDR3 DNA follows: TGCAGTGCTAGAGTTCCTAACAGGGGGCGCGGAGATACGCAGTATTTT. It is translated as CSARVPNRGRGDTQYF.